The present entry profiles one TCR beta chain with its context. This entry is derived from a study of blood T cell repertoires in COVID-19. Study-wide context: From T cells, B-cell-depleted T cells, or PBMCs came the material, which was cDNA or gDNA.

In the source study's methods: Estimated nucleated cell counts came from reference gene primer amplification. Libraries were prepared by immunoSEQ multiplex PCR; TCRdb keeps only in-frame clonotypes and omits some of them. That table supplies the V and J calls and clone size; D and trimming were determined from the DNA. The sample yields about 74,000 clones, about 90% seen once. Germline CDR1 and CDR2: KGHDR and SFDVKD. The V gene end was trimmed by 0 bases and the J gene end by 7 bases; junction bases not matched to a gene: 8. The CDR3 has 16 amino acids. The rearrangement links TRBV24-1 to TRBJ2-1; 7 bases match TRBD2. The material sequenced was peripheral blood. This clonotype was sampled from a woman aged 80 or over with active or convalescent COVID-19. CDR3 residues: CATSDLMGRGVNEQFF. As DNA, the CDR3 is TGTGCCACCAGTGATTTGATGGGCCGGGGGGTGAATGAGCAGTTCTTC.